The sequence of this TCR beta chain was determined in a study of T cell repertoires in cytomegalovirus infection. Study at large: Alongside well-studied HLA-B-restricted CMV epitopes, recently identified HLA-C-restricted CMV epitopes were also used. Public TCR beta signatures were indicative of both CMV infection and a matching HLA type. Regarding the study as a whole: HLA-C-restricted CMV-specific TCR beta clonotypes were dominant in the ex vivo response. Cumulative frequency (of public TCR beta family members) identified carriers of CMV plus the relevant HLA.

TCRdb independently ran MiXCR on the reads; one entry per CDR3 protein. The sample yields roughly 500,000 distinct CDR3 sequences, roughly 42% seen once. The CDR3 extends over 14 amino acids. In germline, CDR1 is SGHTA, CDR2 FQGNSA. Losses at the gene ends were 5 bases for V and 5 bases for J; bases not matched to a gene: 8. This clonotype has more than one count but fewer than ten. Its antigen remains unknown. This sequence originates from a human donor in good health (CMV status not recorded). Some clones in this sample may be carry-over from other donors' samples. The sequenced sample was cultured PBMCs, obtained from culture after CMV antigen stimulation. J is TRBJ2-5 and V is TRBV7-2; 7 bases fit TRBD1. The CDR3 coding sequence is TGTGCCAGCAGCCTTCCACAGGGGTGGGAGACCCAGTACTTC. The encoded protein is CASSLPQGWETQYF.